The T cell receptor (beta chain) described here comes from a study of CD8 T cells in ankylosing spondylitis. General study findings and limits: Several highly homologous variants made up a TCR beta motif, and this motif appeared characteristic of ankylosing spondylitis blood. In ankylosing spondylitis patients, matched synovial fluid reportedly showed significant enrichment of disease-linked clones. Several of the motif variants were reported before in synovial fluid and blood from reactive arthritis. Relatively scarce in peripheral blood, disease-linked clones were CD8+.

In regard to this clonotype: Its target is unknown.

TCRdb fed the 5' RACE reads into MiXCR, producing one record per CDR3 protein. The sample has 150,000 to 200,000 distinct CDR3 sequences; approximately 16% are singletons. V lost 1 base and J lost 2, with 15 bases in between. Germline CDR1 LGHNA, CDR2 YNFKEQ. This CDR3 has 16 amino acids. This receptor was identified in a male donor with ankylosing spondylitis or in good health (not recorded which). This rearrangement joins TRBV4-2 to TRBJ2-7, with a weak D call TRBD1 (5 bases). Sequenced: blood, either unsorted or a sorted T cell fraction (not recorded which). The CDR3 sequence is CASSQGLKDTAYEQYF. The CDR3 nucleotides are TGTGCCAGCAGCCAAGGACTCAAGGACACCGCCTACGAGCAGTACTTC.